This T cell receptor (beta chain) was documented in a study of blood T cell repertoires in COVID-19. Study information: Sources were T cells, B-cell-depleted T cells, or PBMCs; the material itself was cDNA or gDNA.

TCRdb's table, derived via immunoSEQ multiplex PCR, lists solely in-frame clones and lacks some. The data hold approximately 250,000 clones, with approximately 86% observed a single time. Germline V CDR1 and CDR2: MDHEN, SYDVKM. V lost 8 bases and J lost 7, with 14 bases in between. The length of the CDR3 is 12 residues. This receptor was identified in a man aged 35-49 years with active or convalescent COVID-19. V and J are TRBV28 and TRBJ2-5; TRBD1 might be the D (6 bases). The sequencing sample was made of peripheral blood. DNA for the CDR3: TGTGCCAGCTCGACGACACAGGGGACCCAGTACTTC. It translates to CASSTTQGTQYF.